Sequencing of this TCR beta chain was carried out in a study of CD8 T cells in ankylosing spondylitis. General study results and limits: Fewer than ten highly homologous variants made up a TCR beta motif, and this motif appeared characteristic of ankylosing spondylitis blood.

This clonotype was observed many times. Antigen specificity is unknown. The CDR3 has 16 residues. CDR1 LNHDA and CDR2 SQIVND come from the germline V gene (reference sequence). Trimming removed 6 bases from V and 7 bases from J; junction bases left unmatched: 11. One entry per CDR3 protein results from TCRdb running MiXCR on the 5' RACE reads. The sample yields roughly 300,000 distinct CDR3 sequences, under 8.5% seen once. This chain connects TRBV19 to TRBJ2-7, with TRBD2 matching 14 bases. This receptor was identified in a male donor with ankylosing spondylitis. Input material: blood, either unsorted or a sorted T cell fraction (not recorded which). As DNA, the CDR3 is TGTGCCAGTAGCGGACTAGCGGGAGGTCCCCCGGGGGAGCAGTACTTC. Its protein product is CASSGLAGGPPGEQYF.